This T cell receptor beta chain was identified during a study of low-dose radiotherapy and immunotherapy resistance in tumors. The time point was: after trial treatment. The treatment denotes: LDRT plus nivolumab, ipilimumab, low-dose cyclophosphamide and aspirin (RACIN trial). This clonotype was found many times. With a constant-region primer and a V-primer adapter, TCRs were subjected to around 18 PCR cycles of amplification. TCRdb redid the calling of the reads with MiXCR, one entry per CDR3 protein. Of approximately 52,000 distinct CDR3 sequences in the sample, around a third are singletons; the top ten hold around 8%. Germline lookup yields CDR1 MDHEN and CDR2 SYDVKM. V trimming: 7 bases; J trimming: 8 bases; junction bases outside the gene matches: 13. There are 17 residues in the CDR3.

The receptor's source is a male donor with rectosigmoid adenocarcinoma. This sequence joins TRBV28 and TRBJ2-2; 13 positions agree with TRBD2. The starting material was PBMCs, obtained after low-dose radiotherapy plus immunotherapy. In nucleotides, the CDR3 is TGTGCCAGCACCACGCCACGGACTAGCGGGAGTCGGGGGGAGCTGTTTTTT. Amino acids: CASTTPRTSGSRGELFF. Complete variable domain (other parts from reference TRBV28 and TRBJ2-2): DVKVTQSSRYLVKRTGEKVFLECVQDMDHENMFWYRQDPGLGLRLIYFSYDVKMKEKGDIPEGYSVSREKKERFSLILESASTNQTSMYLCASTTPRTSGSRGELFFGEGSRLTVL.